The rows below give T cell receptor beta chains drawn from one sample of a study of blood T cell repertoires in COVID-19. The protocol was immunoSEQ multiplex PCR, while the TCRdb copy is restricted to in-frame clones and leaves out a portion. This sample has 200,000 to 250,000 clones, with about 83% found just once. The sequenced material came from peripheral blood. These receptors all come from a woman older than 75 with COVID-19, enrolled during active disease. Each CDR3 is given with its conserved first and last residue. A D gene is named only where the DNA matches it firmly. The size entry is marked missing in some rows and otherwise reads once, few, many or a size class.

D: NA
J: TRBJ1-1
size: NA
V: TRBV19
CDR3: CASRQKNTEAFF
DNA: TGTGCCAGCCGACAGAAGAACACTGAAGCTTTCTTT

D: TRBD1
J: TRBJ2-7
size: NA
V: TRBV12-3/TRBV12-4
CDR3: CASSGGQGHEQYF
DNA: TGTGCCAGCAGTGGGGGACAGGGCCACGAGCAGTACTTC

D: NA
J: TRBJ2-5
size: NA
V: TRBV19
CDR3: CASRRGGTVPETQYF
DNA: TGTGCCAGTCGCCGGGGAGGAACGGTACCAGAGACCCAGTACTTC

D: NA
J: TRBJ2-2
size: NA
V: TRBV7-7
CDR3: CATGEGLANTGELFF
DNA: TGTGCCACGGGAGAGGGCCTCGCGAACACCGGGGAGCTGTTTTTT

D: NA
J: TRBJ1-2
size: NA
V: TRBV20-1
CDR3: CSASGGLYTF
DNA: TGCAGTGCTAGTGGGGGACTCTACACCTTC

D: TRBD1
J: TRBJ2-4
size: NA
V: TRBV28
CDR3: CASPPPGTGGSLAKNIQYF
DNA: TGTGCCAGTCCTCCCCCCGGGACAGGGGGGTCGCTCGCCAAAAACATTCAGTACTTC

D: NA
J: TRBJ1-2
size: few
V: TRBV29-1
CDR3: CSVADSNYGYTF
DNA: TGCAGCGTGGCTGACTCTAACTATGGCTACACCTTC

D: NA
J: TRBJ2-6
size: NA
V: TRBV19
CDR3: CASSIQATGANVLTF
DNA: TGTGCCAGTAGTATACAGGCGACTGGGGCCAACGTCCTGACTTTC

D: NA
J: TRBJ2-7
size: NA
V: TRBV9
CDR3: CASSVDAVNFVEQYF
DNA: TGTGCCAGCAGCGTAGATGCCGTTAACTTCGTCGAGCAGTACTTC

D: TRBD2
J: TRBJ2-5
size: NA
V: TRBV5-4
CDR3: CASSPFGTTQETQYF
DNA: TGTGCCAGCAGCCCGTTTGGGACTACGCAAGAGACCCAGTACTTC

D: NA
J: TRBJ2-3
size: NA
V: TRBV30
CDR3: CAWSPFTDTQYF
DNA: TGTGCCTGGAGCCCGTTCACAGATACGCAGTATTTT

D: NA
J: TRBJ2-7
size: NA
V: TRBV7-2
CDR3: CASSLSTPNYEQYF
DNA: TGTGCCAGCAGCTTGTCGACACCAAACTACGAGCAGTACTTC

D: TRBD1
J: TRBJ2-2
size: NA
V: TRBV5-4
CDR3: CASSFSRGYTGELFF
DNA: TGTGCCAGCAGCTTCTCCAGGGGGTACACCGGGGAGCTGTTTTTT

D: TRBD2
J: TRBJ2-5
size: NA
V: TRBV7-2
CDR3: CASSPGLAGGGYQETQYF
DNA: TGTGCCAGCAGCCCGGGACTAGCGGGGGGTGGGTACCAAGAGACCCAGTACTTC

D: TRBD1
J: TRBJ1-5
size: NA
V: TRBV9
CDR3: CASSVTGGEGQPQHF
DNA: TGTGCCAGCAGCGTGACAGGGGGAGAGGGTCAGCCCCAGCATTTT

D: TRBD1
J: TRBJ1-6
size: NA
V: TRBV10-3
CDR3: CAISRTGEGNSPLHF
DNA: TGTGCCATCTCCAGGACAGGGGAAGGGAATTCACCCCTCCACTTT

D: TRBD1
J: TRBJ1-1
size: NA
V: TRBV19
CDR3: CASSPQGVDTEAFF
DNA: TGTGCCAGTAGTCCACAGGGGGTAGACACTGAAGCTTTCTTT

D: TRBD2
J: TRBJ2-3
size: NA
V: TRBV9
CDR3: CASSRTSGGLGTDTQYF
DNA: TGTGCCAGCAGCCGGACTAGCGGGGGCCTCGGGACAGATACGCAGTATTTT